A single count supports the clone carrying this T cell receptor (beta chain). Its matching antigen is unknown. These data come from a study of response to subunit inactivated influenza vaccine. Overall study findings and caveats: The authors offered the suggestion that each seasonal influenza vaccination recruits few new T cells.

TCRdb processed the RT-PCR reads anew with MiXCR; each CDR3 protein has one entry. Here the sample spans 700,000 to 800,000 distinct CDR3 sequences, approximately 17% being singletons. Trimming removed 5 bases at V and 6 bases at J, with 14 bases between. The CDR3 runs 13 residues. Germline V gives CDR1 LGHNA, CDR2 YSLEER. This material consisted of PBMCs from blood, taken more than 4 days after vaccination. The chain links TRBV4-3 to TRBJ2-7; D gene uncertain. This TCR was recovered from a man aged 50 to 59 who received an inactivated influenza vaccine. The CDR3 protein is CASSETRILEQYF. The CDR3 coding sequence is TGCGCCAGCAGCGAAACCAGGATTCTCGAGCAGTACTTC.